Following are 10 T cell receptor beta chains from one sample sequenced in a study of T cell clones after liver transplantation. Assay used: immunoSEQ multiplex PCR; TCRdb lists only in-frame clones, some missing. The sample has roughly 97,000 clones, 75% to 85% seen once. This sample comprised CD4+ T cells from blood, obtained before liver transplant. Receptor source: a human donor who received a liver transplant.

The chain is built from TRBV5-1 and TRBJ2-5; unclear D gene. Germline values: CDR1 SGHRS, CDR2 YFSETQ. With 3 bases removed from V and 2 bases from J, the gap between germline ends came to 20 bases. This CDR3 has 17 residues. The CDR3 region has the DNA TGCGCCAGCAGCTCAGCCCGCGTCACACTTTCTCAAGAGACCCAGTACTTC. Translation: CASSSARVTLSQETQYF.

The V call is TRBV14, the J call TRBJ2-7; D unclear. Germline CDR1 reads SGHDN; CDR2 reads FVKESK. The CDR3 is made up of 13 amino acids. Trimming took 1 base from V and 3 from J, leaving 7 bases between them. CDR3 bases: TGTGCCAGCAGCCAAGTTCTAAACTACGAGCAGTACTTC. Its translation is CASSQVLNYEQYF.

V and J are TRBV7-2 and TRBJ2-6; possibly TRBD1 or TRBD2 for D (5 bases each). The CDR3 loop spans 15 amino acids. V gave up 6 bases and J gave up 0 bases, with 9 bases separating them. The V gene's germline CDR1 is SGHTA and CDR2 FQGNSA. For the CDR3, the DNA is TGTGCCAGCAGGGCAGGGACCTCTGGGGCCAACGTCCTGACTTTC. Amino acid sequence: CASRAGTSGANVLTF. The whole variable domain, remainder taken from reference TRBV7-2 and TRBJ2-6, is GAGVSQSPSNKVTEKGKDVELRCDPISGHTALYWYRQSLGQGLEFLIYFQGNSAPDKSGLPSDRFSAERTGGSVSTLTIQRTQQEDSAVYLCASRAGTSGANVLTFGAGSRLTVL.

The chain couples TRBV18 to TRBJ2-2; tentatively, D is TRBD2 (6 bases). The V gene's germline CDR1 is KGHSH and CDR2 LQKENI. Between the trimmed V and J ends, which lost 1 base and 4 bases, there was a span of 10 bases. The CDR3 length is 15 residues. The CDR3 sequence: CASSPRLGGTGELFF. The CDR3 bases are TGTGCCAGCTCACCACGACTAGGAGGCACCGGGGAGCTGTTTTTT.

This chain uses TRBV9 with TRBJ2-1, with 14 positions matching TRBD2. There are 18 residues in the CDR3. The J segment lost 11 bases and the V segment lost 2 bases, leaving 15 bases of the junction unmatched. Germline CDR1 reads SGDLS; CDR2 reads YYNGEE. CDR3: CASSVGLAGGRLPLKQFF. The DNA for the CDR3 is TGTGCCAGCAGCGTTGGACTAGCGGGAGGCCGACTTCCTCTTAAGCAGTTCTTC. Looking up the rest from reference TRBV9 and TRBJ2-1 gives the full variable domain: DSGVTQTPKHLITATGQRVTLRCSPRSGDLSVYWYQQSLDQGLQFLIQYYNGEERAKGNILERFSAQQFPDLHSELNLSSLELGDSALYFCASSVGLAGGRLPLKQFFGPGTRLTVL.

The V call is TRBV18, the J call TRBJ1-2; 8 bases line up with TRBD1. V lost 3 bases to trimming and J lost 2 bases; unmatched junction nucleotides: 5. Germline V gene sequence: CDR1 KGHSH, CDR2 LQKENI. The CDR3 length is 15 residues. The CDR3 protein is CASSPGTGVNYGYTF. The CDR3 DNA reads as TGTGCCAGCTCACCTGGGACAGGAGTAAACTATGGCTACACCTTC.

This clone has more than one count but fewer than ten. The gene calls are TRBV6-5 and TRBJ1-5; D unclear. CDR1 is MNHEY and CDR2 is SVGAGI in the germline V gene. This CDR3 has 14 residues. V lost 5 bases and J 7 bases, leaving 15 bases between the germline ends. The DNA for the CDR3 is TGTGCCAGCAGTATATCCAGCGGGTACCAGCCCCAGCATTTT. It yields the protein CASSISSGYQPQHF.

This chain links TRBV7-2 with TRBJ1-2, with D unresolved. The V and J ends lost 2 bases and 6 bases respectively, with 19 bases between them. The CDR3 has 16 amino acids. Germline-derived CDR1 and CDR2 are SGHTA and FQGNSA. CDR3 loop: CASSLHLQVGGNGYTF. CDR3 nucleotides: TGTGCCAGCAGCTTACACCTCCAAGTAGGAGGAAATGGCTACACCTTC. The whole variable domain, filled in from reference TRBV7-2 and TRBJ1-2, reads GAGVSQSPSNKVTEKGKDVELRCDPISGHTALYWYRQSLGQGLEFLIYFQGNSAPDKSGLPSDRFSAERTGGSVSTLTIQRTQQEDSAVYLCASSLHLQVGGNGYTFGSGTRLTVV.

The chain joins TRBV6-5 to TRBJ2-7; D is possibly TRBD1 (9 bases). The ends were cut back, 3 bases at V and 7 bases at J, with 16 bases in the middle. This CDR3 contains 14 residues. The germline V gene encodes CDR1 MNHEY and CDR2 SVGAGI. The CDR3: CASSYSGTGREQYF. The CDR3 coding sequence is TGTGCCAGCAGTTATAGCGGGACAGGGAGAGAGCAGTACTTC.

This clone was seen only a few times. CDR3 coding DNA: TGTGCCAGCAGCGCGGGACTAGCGGAAGAGACCCAGTACTTC. This codes for CASSAGLAEETQYF. The chain joins TRBV9 to TRBJ2-5, with 11 bases lining up with TRBD2. CDR3 size: 14 residues. After removal of 3 bases from V and 3 bases from J, the junction contained 1 base not matched to a gene. Germline assignment: CDR1 SGDLS and CDR2 YYNGEE.